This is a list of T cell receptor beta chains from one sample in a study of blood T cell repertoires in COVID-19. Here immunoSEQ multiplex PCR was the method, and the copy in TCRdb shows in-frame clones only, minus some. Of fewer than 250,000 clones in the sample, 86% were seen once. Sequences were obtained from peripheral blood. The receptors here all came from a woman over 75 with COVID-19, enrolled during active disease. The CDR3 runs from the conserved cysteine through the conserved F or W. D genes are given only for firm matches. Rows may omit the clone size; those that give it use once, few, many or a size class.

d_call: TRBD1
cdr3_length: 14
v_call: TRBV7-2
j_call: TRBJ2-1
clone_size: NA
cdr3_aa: CASRMTGAYNEQFF
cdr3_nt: TGTGCCAGCAGGATGACAGGGGCCTACAATGAGCAGTTCTTC

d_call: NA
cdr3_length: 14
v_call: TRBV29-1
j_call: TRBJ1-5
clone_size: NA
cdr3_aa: CSVTGGQGNQPQHF
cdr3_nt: TGCAGCGTCACCGGAGGGCAGGGCAATCAGCCCCAGCATTTT

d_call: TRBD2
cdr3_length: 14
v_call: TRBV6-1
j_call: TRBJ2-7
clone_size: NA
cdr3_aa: CASSSGTSGYEQYF
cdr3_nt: TGTGCCAGCAGTTCCGGGACTAGCGGTTACGAGCAGTACTTC

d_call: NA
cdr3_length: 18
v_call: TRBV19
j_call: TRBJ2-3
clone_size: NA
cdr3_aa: CASSISSSAGSSTDTQYF
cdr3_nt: TGTGCCAGTAGTATTTCTTCGTCAGCGGGCTCTAGCACAGATACGCAGTATTTT

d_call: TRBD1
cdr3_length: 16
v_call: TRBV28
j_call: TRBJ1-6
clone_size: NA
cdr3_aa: CASSSPDRGDNSPLHF
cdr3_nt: TGTGCCAGCAGTTCTCCAGACAGGGGCGATAATTCACCCCTCCACTTT

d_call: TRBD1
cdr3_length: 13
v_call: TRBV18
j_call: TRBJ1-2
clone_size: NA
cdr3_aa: CASSPRQGDGYTF
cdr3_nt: TGTGCCAGCTCACCCCGACAGGGGGATGGCTACACCTTC

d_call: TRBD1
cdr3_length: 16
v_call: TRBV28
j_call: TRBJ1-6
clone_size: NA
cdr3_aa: CASSPPTGGKNSPLHF
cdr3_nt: TGTGCCAGCAGCCCTCCTACAGGGGGCAAAAATTCACCCCTCCACTTT

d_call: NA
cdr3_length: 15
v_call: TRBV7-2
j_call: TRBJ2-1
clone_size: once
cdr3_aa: CASSLAGSGRNEQFF
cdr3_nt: TGTGCCAGCAGCTTAGCAGGTTCAGGGCGCAATGAGCAGTTCTTC

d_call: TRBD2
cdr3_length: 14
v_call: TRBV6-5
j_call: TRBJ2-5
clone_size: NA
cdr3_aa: CASSSSGAEETQYF
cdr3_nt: TGTGCCAGCAGTTCAAGCGGGGCCGAAGAGACCCAGTACTTC

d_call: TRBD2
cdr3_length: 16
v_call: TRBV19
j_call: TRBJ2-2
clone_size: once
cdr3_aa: CASSMSLARLTGELFF
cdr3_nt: TGTGCCAGTAGTATGTCACTAGCGAGGTTGACCGGGGAGCTGTTTTTT

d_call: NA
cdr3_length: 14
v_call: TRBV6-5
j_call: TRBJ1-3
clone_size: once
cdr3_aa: CASSLQGGGNTIYF
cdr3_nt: TGTGCCAGCAGTTTACAGGGTGGAGGAAACACCATATATTTT

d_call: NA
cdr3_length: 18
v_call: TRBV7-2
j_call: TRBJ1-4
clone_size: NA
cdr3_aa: CASSSFELSETTNEKLFF
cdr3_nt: TGTGCCAGCAGCTCCTTCGAGTTATCGGAGACGACTAATGAAAAACTGTTTTTT

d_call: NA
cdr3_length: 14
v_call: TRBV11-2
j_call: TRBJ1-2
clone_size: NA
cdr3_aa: CASSSSTVNYGYTF
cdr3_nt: TGTGCCAGCAGCTCCTCGACTGTTAACTATGGCTACACCTTC

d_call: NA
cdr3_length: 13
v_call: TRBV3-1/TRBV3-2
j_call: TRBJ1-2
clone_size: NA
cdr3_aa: CASNSGQFYGYTF
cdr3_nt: TGTGCCAGCAACTCCGGACAGTTCTATGGCTACACCTTC

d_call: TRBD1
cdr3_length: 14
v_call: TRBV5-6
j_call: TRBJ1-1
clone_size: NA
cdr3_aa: CASRPGTGGFGAFF
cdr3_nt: TGTGCCAGCAGGCCCGGGACAGGGGGCTTTGGGGCTTTCTTT

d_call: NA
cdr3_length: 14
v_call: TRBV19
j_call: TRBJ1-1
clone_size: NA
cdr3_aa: CASSIGGRATEAFF
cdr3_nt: TGTGCCAGTAGTATAGGGGGGCGAGCCACTGAAGCTTTCTTT

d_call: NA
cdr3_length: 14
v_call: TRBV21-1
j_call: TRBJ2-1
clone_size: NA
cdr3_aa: CASSILTSAGEQFF
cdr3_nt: TGTGCCAGCAGCATACTGACTAGCGCTGGTGAGCAGTTCTTC

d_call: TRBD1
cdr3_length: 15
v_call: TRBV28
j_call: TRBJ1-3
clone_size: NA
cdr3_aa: CASSPRGTGRNTIYF
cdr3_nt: TGTGCCAGCAGTCCCCGGGGGACAGGGAGAAACACCATATATTTT

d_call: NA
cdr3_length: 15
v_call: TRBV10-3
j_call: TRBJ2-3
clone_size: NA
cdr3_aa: CAISESDRSTDTQYF
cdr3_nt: TGTGCCATCAGTGAGTCTGACAGAAGCACAGATACGCAGTATTTT

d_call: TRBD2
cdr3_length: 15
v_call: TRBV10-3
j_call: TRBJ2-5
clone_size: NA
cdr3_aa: CAISDSSGGKETQYF
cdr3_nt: TGTGCCATCAGTGACTCTAGCGGGGGTAAAGAGACCCAGTACTTC

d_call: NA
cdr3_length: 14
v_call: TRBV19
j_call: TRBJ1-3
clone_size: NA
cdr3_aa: CASSSPGFGNTIYF
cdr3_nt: TGTGCCAGTAGTAGCCCGGGATTCGGAAACACCATATATTTT

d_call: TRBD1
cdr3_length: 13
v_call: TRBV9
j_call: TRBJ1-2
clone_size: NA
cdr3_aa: CASSPDREYGYTF
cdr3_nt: TGTGCCAGCAGCCCTGACAGGGAGTATGGCTACACCTTC

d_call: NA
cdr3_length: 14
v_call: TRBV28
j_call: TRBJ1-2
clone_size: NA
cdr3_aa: CASTTGGAGYGYTF
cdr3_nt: TGTGCCAGCACCACCGGGGGGGCAGGCTATGGCTACACCTTC

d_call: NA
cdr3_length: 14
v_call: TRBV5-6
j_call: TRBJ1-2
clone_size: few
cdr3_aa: CASSPLGAFYGYTF
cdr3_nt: TGTGCCAGCAGCCCCTTGGGGGCGTTCTATGGCTACACCTTC

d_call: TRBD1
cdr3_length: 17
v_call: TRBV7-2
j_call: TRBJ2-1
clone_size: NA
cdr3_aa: CASSLSMLRQGYNEQFF
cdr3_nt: TGTGCCAGCAGCTTAAGTATGTTACGACAGGGTTACAATGAGCAGTTCTTC

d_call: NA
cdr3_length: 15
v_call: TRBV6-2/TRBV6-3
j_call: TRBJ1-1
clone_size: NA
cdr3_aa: CASSPTGGGITEAFF
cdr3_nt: TGTGCCAGCAGTCCCACGGGGGGCGGAATCACTGAAGCTTTCTTT

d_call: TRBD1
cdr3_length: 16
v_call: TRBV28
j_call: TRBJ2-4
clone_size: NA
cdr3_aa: CASSYLQGAAKNIQYF
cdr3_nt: TGTGCCAGCAGTTACCTCCAGGGGGCTGCCAAAAACATTCAGTACTTC

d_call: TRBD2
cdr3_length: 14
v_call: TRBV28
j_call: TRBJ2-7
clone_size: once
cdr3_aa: CAIKPPGGSYEQYF
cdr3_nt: TGTGCCATCAAACCTCCGGGGGGGAGCTACGAGCAGTACTTC

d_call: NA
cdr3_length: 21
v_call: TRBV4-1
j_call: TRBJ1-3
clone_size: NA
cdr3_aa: CASSQTRSHSGSYGAGNTIYF
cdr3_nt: TGCGCCAGCAGCCAGACCCGGAGTCACTCAGGAAGCTACGGGGCTGGAAACACCATATATTTT

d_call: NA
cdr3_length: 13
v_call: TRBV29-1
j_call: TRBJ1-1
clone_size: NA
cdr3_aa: CSGSGHMNTEAFF
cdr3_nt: TGCAGCGGATCGGGACACATGAACACTGAAGCTTTCTTT

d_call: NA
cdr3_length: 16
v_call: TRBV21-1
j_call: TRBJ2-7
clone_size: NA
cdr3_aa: CASTSPDRVPPYEQYF
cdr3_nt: TGTGCCAGCACTTCGCCGGACAGGGTCCCTCCTTACGAGCAGTACTTC

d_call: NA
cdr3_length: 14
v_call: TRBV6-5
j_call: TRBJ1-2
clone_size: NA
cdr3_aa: CASRAAGGANGYTF
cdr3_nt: TGTGCCAGCAGGGCCGCCGGAGGGGCTAATGGCTACACCTTC

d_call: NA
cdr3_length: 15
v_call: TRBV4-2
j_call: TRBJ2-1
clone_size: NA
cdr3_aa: CASSQDRAIYNEQFF
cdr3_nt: TGTGCCAGCAGCCAAGACAGGGCTATTTACAATGAGCAGTTCTTC

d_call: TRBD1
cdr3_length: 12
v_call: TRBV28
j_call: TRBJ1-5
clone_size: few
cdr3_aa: CASRDRNQPQHF
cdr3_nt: TGTGCCAGCCGGGACAGAAATCAGCCCCAGCATTTT

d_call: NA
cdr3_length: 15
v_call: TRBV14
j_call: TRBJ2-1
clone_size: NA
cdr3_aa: CASSQGDLASNEQFF
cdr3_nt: TGTGCCAGCAGCCAAGGGGATTTAGCGAGCAATGAGCAGTTCTTC

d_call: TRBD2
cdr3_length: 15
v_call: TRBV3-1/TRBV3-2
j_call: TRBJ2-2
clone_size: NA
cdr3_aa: CASSRLGRDTGELFF
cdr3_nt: TGTGCCAGCAGCCGCCTAGGGAGGGACACCGGGGAGCTGTTTTTT

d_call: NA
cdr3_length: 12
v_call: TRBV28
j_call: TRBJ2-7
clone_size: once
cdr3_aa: CASRAQGNEQYF
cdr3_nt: TGTGCCAGCAGGGCCCAGGGGAACGAGCAGTACTTC

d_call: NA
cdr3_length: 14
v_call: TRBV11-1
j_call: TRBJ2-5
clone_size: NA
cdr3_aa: CASSLQRVQETQYF
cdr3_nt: TGTGCCAGCAGCTTACAGCGGGTTCAAGAGACCCAGTACTTC

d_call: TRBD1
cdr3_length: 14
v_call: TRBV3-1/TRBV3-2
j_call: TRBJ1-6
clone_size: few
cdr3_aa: CASTSGTGNSPLHF
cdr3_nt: TGTGCCAGCACCTCCGGGACAGGCAATTCACCCCTCCACTTT

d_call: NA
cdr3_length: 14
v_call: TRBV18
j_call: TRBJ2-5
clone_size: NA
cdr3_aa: CASRGSPDQETQYF
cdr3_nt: TGTGCCAGCCGGGGGAGTCCAGACCAAGAGACCCAGTACTTC

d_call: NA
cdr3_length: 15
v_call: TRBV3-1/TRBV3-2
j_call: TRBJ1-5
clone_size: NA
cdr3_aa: CASSPRGRGNQPQHF
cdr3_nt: TGTGCCAGCAGCCCTCGAGGCCGAGGCAATCAGCCCCAGCATTTT

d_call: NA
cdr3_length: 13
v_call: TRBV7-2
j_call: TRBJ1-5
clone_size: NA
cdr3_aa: CASSLLRVQPQHF
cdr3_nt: TGTGCCAGCAGCTTGCTGAGGGTTCAGCCCCAGCATTTT